Each of the 2 T cell receptor beta chains below was sequenced from the same sample in a study of T cell responses to AZD1222 COVID-19 vaccine. The repertoire was sequenced with immunoSEQ multiplex PCR; TCRdb's copy has only in-frame clones and lacks some. The sample records approximately 150,000 clones, roughly 92% being singletons. The sample here was peripheral blood, taken on day 0 of AZD1222 vaccination. These receptors all stem from an adult in good health.

The chain recombines TRBV4-1 with TRBJ2-7, with D possibly matching TRBD2 (6 bases). CDR3 length: 14 amino acids. CDR1 and CDR2 (germline): MGHRA, YSYEKL. Trimming cost V 4 bases and J 2 bases, with 12 bases left between them. CDR3 amino acids: CASSLRGPPYEQYF. CDR3 nucleotide sequence: TGCGCCAGCAGCCTGCGGGGTCCCCCCTACGAGCAGTACTTC.

The CDR3 region has the DNA TGCGCCAGCAGCTTGACTAGCACTAACCGGGATGAGCAGTTCTTC. Protein: CASSLTSTNRDEQFF. The rearrangement links TRBV5-1 to TRBJ2-1, with a weak D call TRBD2 (6 bases). Germline V gene sequence: CDR1 SGHRS, CDR2 YFSETQ. The CDR3 is made up of 15 amino acids. V lost 1 base and J 8 bases, leaving 16 bases between the germline ends.